The 21 T cell receptor beta chains below all came from one sample that was sequenced in a study of T-cell memory formation after mild COVID-19. TCRdb fed the 5' RACE reads into MiXCR, producing one record per CDR3 protein. The table records 120,000 to 150,000 distinct CDR3 sequences, about 5.7% of them present only once. The sequenced sample consisted of PBMCs or a T cell subset sorted from them (not recorded which). These receptors all come from an adult woman who had mild COVID-19 (a few samples of this study predate the infection). Cell type and time point are not known.

V is TRBV7-9 and J is TRBJ2-5; no definite D call. This CDR3 is 11 amino acids long. V gave up 0 bases and J gave up 13 bases, with 9 bases separating them. From germline, CDR1 is SEHNR and CDR2 FQNEAQ (reference sequence). This CDR3 reads CASSLAMILYF. In DNA, the CDR3 is TGTGCCAGCAGCTTAGCCATGATTCTGTACTTC. Combining the CDR3 with reference TRBV7-9 and TRBJ2-5 gives the whole variable domain DTGVSQNPRHKITKRGQNVTFRCDPISEHNRLYWYRQTLGQGPEFLTYFQNEAQLEKSRLLSDRFSAERPKGSFSTLEIQRTEQGDSAMYLCASSLAMILYFGPGTRLLVL.

Comments on this clonotype: A much larger clone differs from this one at a single base, so this may be a read error. The V gene is TRBV5-1, the J gene TRBJ2-1; TRBD2 is a possible D gene (6 bases). Germline-derived CDR1 and CDR2 are SGHRS and YFSETQ. CDR3 length: 14 residues. The DNA for the CDR3 is TGCGCCACCTCCTGGGGGGAAACCTACAATGATCAGTTCTTC. Its protein product is CATSWGETYNDQFF.

This clonotype has only a few counts. The chain carries TRBV23-1 and TRBJ2-1, with D hard to call. TRBV23-1 is placed among ORFs of uncertain function. Trimming left V 0 bases short and J 10 bases short, with 7 bases between. This CDR3 comprises 12 residues. CDR3 sequence: CASSQSIAEQFF. CDR3 nucleotides: TGCGCCAGCAGTCAATCTATCGCCGAGCAGTTCTTC.

This clonotype was detected many times. The chain employs TRBV7-6 and TRBJ2-3, with D uncertain. The CDR3 loop spans 15 amino acids. Germline V gene sequence: CDR1 SGHVS, CDR2 FNYEAQ. V lost 0 bases and J 5 bases, leaving 12 bases between the germline ends. The CDR3: CASSLARNAGDTQYF. The CDR3 nucleotides are TGTGCCAGCAGCTTAGCGCGAAATGCAGGAGATACGCAGTATTTT.

This clonotype has a count of ten or more. V and J are TRBV10-3 and TRBJ1-4; D call uncertain. V was clipped by 3 bases and J by 11 bases, with 10 bases between them. There are 12 residues in the CDR3. The germline gives CDR1 ENHRY, CDR2 SYGVKD. The CDR3 loop reads CAISDLEAKLFF. CDR3 bases: TGTGCCATCAGTGACCTCGAGGCGAAACTGTTTTTT.

This chain links TRBV10-3 with TRBJ1-5; no definite D call. The V end was cut by 4 bases, the J end by 4 bases, with 8 bases between. Per the germline V gene, CDR1 is ENHRY and CDR2 is SYGVKD. The CDR3 length is 13 residues. The CDR3 protein is CAISGTENQPQHF. The CDR3 nucleotides are TGTGCCATCAGTGGGACGGAAAATCAGCCCCAGCATTTT.

The chain is built from TRBV12-3 or TRBV12-4 and TRBJ1-1, with D maybe TRBD1 (6 bases). The V end lost 6 bases, the J end lost 5 bases, and 19 bases lay between the germline ends. This CDR3 has 15 residues. The CDR3 here is CASRPRRGDATEAFF. In nucleotides, the CDR3 is TGTGCCAGCAGGCCCAGAAGGGGGGATGCGACTGAAGCTTTCTTT.

In its sample, this clonotype was seen a few times. The V and J genes are TRBV5-1 and TRBJ2-1, with D perhaps matching TRBD1 or TRBD2 (5 bases each). This CDR3 is built from 14 residues. V was shortened by 0 bases and J by 4 bases, with 8 bases between the two germline ends. CDR1 is SGHRS and CDR2 is YFSETQ in the germline V gene. CDR3 amino acids: CASSLAEGYNEQFF. The CDR3 DNA follows: TGCGCCAGCAGCTTGGCAGAGGGGTACAATGAGCAGTTCTTC. Together with reference TRBV5-1 and TRBJ2-1, the CDR3 gives the full variable domain: KAGVTQTPRYLIKTRGQQVTLSCSPISGHRSVSWYQQTPGQGLQFLFEYFSETQRNKGNFPGRFSGRQFSNSRSEMNVSTLELGDSALYLCASSLAEGYNEQFFGPGTRLTVL.

The chain is built from TRBV29-1 and TRBJ1-2, with 12 bases that match TRBD1. Trimming took 6 bases from V and 1 from J; bases not matched to a gene: 9. The CDR3 is 16 amino acids. The germline V gene encodes CDR1 SQVTM and CDR2 ANQGSEA. CDR3 in DNA: TGCAGCGTCTACGGGACAGGGGGCACGGATAACTATGGCTACACCTTC. Translating it yields CSVYGTGGTDNYGYTF.

This chain connects TRBV6-2 or TRBV6-3 to TRBJ2-3; 9 bases map to TRBD2. Germline V gives CDR1 MNHEY, CDR2 SVGEGT. Unmatched junction bases numbered 4, after V lost 8 bases and J lost 1 base. The CDR3 totals 14 residues. For the CDR3, the DNA is TGTGCCAGCGGGCAGCGGGGGGGCACAGATACGCAGTATTTT. As protein: CASGQRGGTDTQYF.

This clonotype was picked up many times. The rearrangement links TRBV5-1 to TRBJ2-7; perhaps TRBD1 as D (6 bases). This CDR3 contains 14 residues. Trimming stripped 4 bases from V and 3 bases from J, with 14 bases between. The germline V gene has CDR1 SGHRS and CDR2 YFSETQ. CDR3 protein: CASSLRTAYYEQYF. In nucleotides, the CDR3 is TGCGCCAGCAGCCTAAGGACAGCCTACTACGAGCAGTACTTC. The entire variable domain, with the rest obtained from reference TRBV5-1 and TRBJ2-7, is as follows: KAGVTQTPRYLIKTRGQQVTLSCSPISGHRSVSWYQQTPGQGLQFLFEYFSETQRNKGNFPGRFSGRQFSNSRSEMNVSTLELGDSALYLCASSLRTAYYEQYFGPGTRLTVT.

In its sample, this clonotype was seen many times. The V gene is TRBV4-1, the J gene TRBJ2-7, with D unresolved. Germline values: CDR1 MGHRA, CDR2 YSYEKL. Trimming removed 3 bases from V and 3 bases from J, with 15 bases in between. The CDR3 is 15 residues long. CDR3 residues: CASSQPGRSYYEQYF. The CDR3 DNA sequence: TGCGCCAGCAGCCAGCCGGGCAGATCGTACTACGAGCAGTACTTC.

This clonotype was counted ten times or more. The chain uses TRBV13 and TRBJ2-3; TRBD2 is a possible D gene (5 bases). V gave up 5 bases and J gave up 0 bases, with 12 bases separating them. Germline CDR1 reads PRHDT; CDR2 reads FYEKMQ (reference sequence). The CDR3 length is 15 residues. The CDR3 loop is CASSLAWESTDTQYF. The CDR3 nucleotides are TGTGCCAGCAGCCTAGCATGGGAGAGCACAGATACGCAGTATTTT.

This clonotype came up a few times. V and J are TRBV5-1 and TRBJ2-2; D remains ambiguous. Germline-derived CDR1 and CDR2 are SGHRS and YFSETQ. The CDR3 covers 13 residues. V dropped 0 bases and J dropped 6 bases, with 6 bases sitting between them. The CDR3 region has the DNA TGCGCCAGCAGCTTGGAGCATGCCGGGGAGCTGTTTTTT. Amino acids: CASSLEHAGELFF.

This clonotype came up many times. The gene calls are TRBV7-8 and TRBJ1-2; D gene uncertain. The CDR3 runs 15 residues. The germline CDR1 and CDR2 sequences are SGHVS and FQNEAQ. The ends were cut back, 0 bases at V and 1 base at J, with 9 bases in the middle. In DNA form, the CDR3 reads TGTGCCAGCAGCTTAGCGAGGCATATTAACTATGGCTACACCTTC. This encodes CASSLARHINYGYTF.

The chain uses TRBV3-1 and TRBJ2-5; 15 nucleotides align to TRBD2. V was clipped by 4 bases and J by 5 bases; unmatched bases: 5. Germline V gene lookup returns CDR1 LGHDT and CDR2 YNNKEL (reference sequence). The CDR3 loop spans 16 amino acids. DNA for the CDR3: TGTGCCAGCAGCCTCGGGACTAGCGGGAGGTTCGAGACCCAGTACTTC. Amino acid sequence: CASSLGTSGRFETQYF.

This clonotype has ten or more counts. The genes are TRBV7-2 and TRBJ1-2; the D gene is possibly TRBD1 (5 bases). The CDR3 contains 12 residues. Trimming removed 11 bases at V and 4 bases at J, with 14 bases between. The V gene's germline CDR1 is SGHTA and CDR2 FQGNSA. CDR3 in amino acids: CAGRRGGYGYTF. CDR3 DNA sequence: TGTGCCGGGCGGAGGGGAGGCTATGGCTACACCTTC.

The chain is built from TRBV7-2 and TRBJ2-7; TRBD1 might be the D (6 bases). Trimming shortened V by 4 bases and J by 5 bases, and 9 bases separated the two germline ends. This CDR3 is 12 amino acids long. Germline V gene sequence: CDR1 SGHTA, CDR2 FQGNSA. This CDR3 is CASSSYRDEQYF. CDR3 in DNA: TGTGCCAGCAGCTCTTACAGGGACGAGCAGTACTTC.

This clonotype was detected many times. The V and J genes are TRBV15 and TRBJ1-1; D remains unclear. Trimming stripped 3 bases from V and 0 bases from J, with 11 bases between. The CDR3 loop spans 15 amino acids. From germline, CDR1 is LNHNV and CDR2 YYDKDF (reference sequence). CDR3 bases: TGTGCCACCAGCAGGGCGGACCTGCTGAACACTGAAGCTTTCTTT. Its protein is CATSRADLLNTEAFF.

This clonotype showed up just a few times. This sequence joins TRBV11-2 and TRBJ2-5; D gene ambiguous. This CDR3 comprises 14 residues. Between the trimmed V and J ends, which lost 2 bases and 3 bases, there was a span of 10 bases. Germline CDR1 SGHAT, CDR2 FQNNGV. CDR3 region: CASSLFHFKETQYF. DNA of the CDR3: TGTGCCAGCAGCTTATTCCACTTTAAAGAGACCCAGTACTTC. The variable domain in full, completed from reference TRBV11-2 and TRBJ2-5, reads EAGVAQSPRYKIIEKRQSVAFWCNPISGHATLYWYQQILGQGPKLLIQFQNNGVVDDSQLPKDRFSAERLKGVDSTLKIQPAKLEDSAVYLCASSLFHFKETQYFGPGTRLLVL.

Only a few counts were recorded for this clonotype. V gene TRBV12-3 or TRBV12-4 combines with J gene TRBJ2-3, with D possibly matching TRBD2 (5 bases). The V end lost 7 bases, the J end lost 2 bases, and 10 bases lay between the germline ends. The CDR3 is 13 amino acids. CDR3 protein: CASTGLPTDTQYF. The CDR3, as DNA: TGTGCCAGCACCGGACTCCCCACAGATACGCAGTATTTT.